Following are 22 T cell receptor beta chains from one sample sequenced in a study of blood T cell repertoires in COVID-19. Measured with immunoSEQ multiplex PCR; TCRdb has only the in-frame clones, and not every one. Of tens of thousands of clones in the sample, about 80% were seen once. Material for sequencing was peripheral blood. Receptors originate from a human donor in a cohort sampled during active COVID-19.

This chain uses TRBV2 with TRBJ1-3; D gene ambiguous. This CDR3 is 13 amino acids long. The V and J ends lost 8 bases and 4 bases respectively, with 12 bases between them. CDR1 and CDR2 from the germline V gene are SNHLY and FYNNEI. CDR3 bases: TGTGCCAGCGGAGACGGATTAGGAAACACCATATATTTT. Translating it yields CASGDGLGNTIYF. The full variable domain, completed using reference TRBV2 and TRBJ1-3, is EPEVTQTPSHQVTQMGQEVILRCVPISNHLYFYWYRQILGQKVEFLVSFYNNEISEKSEIFDDQFSVERPDGSNFTLKIRSTKLEDSAMYFCASGDGLGNTIYFGEGSWLTVV.

This clone is deemed medium-sized. This chain uses TRBV12-5 with TRBJ1-1; D might be TRBD1 (6 bases). CDR3 length: 12 amino acids. The germline V gene has CDR1 LGHNT and CDR2 FRNRAP. Trimming took 6 bases from V and 3 from J, leaving 8 bases between them. The CDR3 sequence is CASGDSHTEAFF. Written as DNA, the CDR3 is TGTGCTAGTGGGGACAGTCACACTGAAGCTTTCTTT.

The chain combines TRBV5-1 with TRBJ1-5; D is unresolved. CDR3 size: 13 residues. V lost 2 bases to trimming and J lost 0 bases, with 3 bases between them. Germline V gives CDR1 SGHRS, CDR2 YFSETQ. The CDR3 loop reads CASSFYSNQPQHF. CDR3 nucleotides: TGCGCCAGCAGCTTCTATAGCAATCAGCCCCAGCATTTT.

The V call is TRBV19, the J call TRBJ1-1, with 9 positions matching TRBD1. Germline CDR1 LNHDA, CDR2 SQIVND (reference sequence). The CDR3 runs 15 residues. J gave up 10 bases and V 5 bases, and 14 bases lay outside the gene matches. CDR3 sequence: CASSGTGTGQVVAFF. Here the CDR3 DNA reads TGTGCCAGTAGTGGGACCGGGACAGGGCAGGTTGTAGCTTTCTTT.

The DNA of the CDR3 is TGTGCCAGCAGCTTGGCTGGGGGGAAGCGGGGAACAGATACGCAGTATTTT. Translated: CASSLAGGKRGTDTQYF. V is TRBV5-4 and J is TRBJ2-3, with TRBD2 matching 7 bases. J lost 3 bases, V lost 0 bases, and 10 bases had no gene match. This CDR3 is built from 17 residues. The V gene's germline CDR1 is SGHNT and CDR2 YYREEE (reference sequence).

The chain is built from TRBV6-6 and TRBJ1-4; 9 bases are shared with TRBD1. J gave up 6 bases and V 7 bases, and 6 bases lay outside the gene matches. This CDR3 is built from 14 residues. In germline, CDR1 is MNHNY, CDR2 SVGAGI (reference sequence). CDR3: CASTPGQGYEKLFF. The CDR3 coding sequence is TGTGCCAGCACCCCGGGACAGGGATATGAAAAACTGTTTTTT.

This chain links TRBV5-1 with TRBJ2-5; 14 bases map to TRBD2. Germline V gene data show CDR1 as SGHRS and CDR2 as YFSETQ. V shed 3 bases and J 4 bases; nucleotides not matched to a gene: 2. CDR3 size: 15 residues. The CDR3 sequence: CASSWGLAGVETQYF. Written as DNA, the CDR3 is TGCGCCAGCAGCTGGGGACTAGCGGGGGTAGAGACCCAGTACTTC.

This clone was counted only a few times. CDR3 loop: CSARERTGLFF. CDR3 in DNA: TGCAGTGCTAGAGAACGGACAGGGCTGTTTTTT. The chain has TRBV20-1 and TRBJ2-2; 7 nucleotides line up with TRBD1. Trimming cost V 0 bases and J 13 bases; bases outside gene matches: 2. The germline V gene encodes CDR1 DFQATT and CDR2 SNEGSKA (reference sequence). The CDR3 spans 11 residues.

This chain uses TRBV4-3 with TRBJ1-1; D ambiguous. CDR3 size: 14 residues. The germline gives CDR1 LGHNA, CDR2 YSLEER. V was clipped by 0 bases and J by 5 bases, with 10 bases between them. In nucleotides, the CDR3 is TGCGCCAGCAGCCAAGAGGAGGGTGGGACTGAAGCTTTCTTT. Protein product: CASSQEEGGTEAFF.

The CDR3 spells CASSFKIGGTGELFF. The CDR3 nucleotides read TGTGCCAGCAGCTTTAAGATCGGGGGCACCGGGGAGCTGTTTTTT. V gene TRBV7-2 combines with J gene TRBJ2-2, with TRBD2 as a possible D gene (6 bases). Germline CDR1 SGHTA, CDR2 FQGNSA. The CDR3 is made up of 15 amino acids. The V end was cut by 3 bases, the J end by 4 bases, with 12 bases between.

The chain has TRBV30 and TRBJ1-1, with 11 bases identical to TRBD1. J lost 0 bases, V lost 3 bases, and 9 bases had no gene match. Germline V gene sequence: CDR1 GTSNPN, CDR2 SVGIG (reference sequence). The length of the CDR3 is 17 residues. The CDR3 DNA reads as TGTGCCTGGAGACCGGACAGGGGGCGCGGTATGAACACTGAAGCTTTCTTT. Its translation: CAWRPDRGRGMNTEAFF.

In this sample, this clone turned up once. The J gene is TRBJ1-1, the V gene TRBV6-5; D is unresolved. The CDR3 is made up of 14 amino acids. Germline loops: CDR1 MNHEY, CDR2 SVGAGI. V gave up 4 bases and J gave up 0 bases, with 9 bases separating them. CDR3 amino acids: CASSSPGLNTEAFF. The CDR3 DNA reads TGTGCCAGCAGTTCCCCGGGATTGAACACTGAAGCTTTCTTT.

This chain uses TRBV7-3 with TRBJ1-1, with 7 bases matching TRBD1. This CDR3 has 15 residues. V was clipped by 6 bases and J by 2 bases; unmatched bases: 9. CDR1 SGHTA and CDR2 FQGTGA come from the germline V gene. CDR3 sequence (DNA): TGTGCCAGCAGTCGGACAGGAGCCTTTAACACTGAAGCTTTCTTT. Translation gives CASSRTGAFNTEAFF.

The CDR3: CASRKQGGNQPQHF. CDR3 sequence (DNA): TGTGCCAGCAGGAAACAGGGTGGCAATCAGCCCCAGCATTTT. The V call is TRBV28, the J call TRBJ1-5; tentative D call: TRBD1 (6 bases). The CDR3 sequence is 14 residues long. The germline CDR1 and CDR2 sequences are MDHEN and SYDVKM. The germline V and J ends were trimmed by 6 bases and 2 bases, with 11 bases remaining between them.

This clone was counted between two and nine times. The rearrangement links TRBV7-9 to TRBJ2-7, with 10 bases fitting TRBD2. CDR1 and CDR2 from the germline V gene are SEHNR and FQNEAQ (reference sequence). The CDR3 has 16 residues. V trimming: 4 bases; J trimming: 1 base; junction bases outside the gene matches: 7. The CDR3 spells CASSYGASGSSYEQYF. CDR3 DNA: TGTGCCAGCAGCTACGGGGCTAGCGGGAGTTCCTACGAGCAGTACTTC.

The gene calls are TRBV5-8 and TRBJ2-5, with a weak D call TRBD2 (7 bases). Trimming took 2 bases from V and 0 from J, leaving 26 bases between them. The CDR3 extends over 20 amino acids. Looked up from germline, CDR1 is SGHTS and CDR2 is YDEGEE. The CDR3 spells CASSFRRRSWGGQYQETQYF. CDR3 bases: TGTGCCAGCAGCTTTAGACGTCGATCTTGGGGGGGCCAGTACCAAGAGACCCAGTACTTC.

J is TRBJ1-2 and V is TRBV13; possible D gene TRBD1, 5 bases. This CDR3 is built from 13 residues. The ends were cut back, 8 bases at V and 4 bases at J, with 14 bases in the middle. Germline values: CDR1 PRHDT, CDR2 FYEKMQ (reference sequence). The CDR3 DNA is TGTGCCAGCTCCCTTGTAGGGGCCTATGGCTACACCTTC. It specifies CASSLVGAYGYTF.

The chain links TRBV9 to TRBJ1-6; the match to TRBD1 covers 7 bases. The germline V gene has CDR1 SGDLS and CDR2 YYNGEE. The CDR3 is made up of 15 amino acids. V lost 0 bases to trimming and J lost 7 bases; unmatched junction nucleotides: 4. Written as DNA, the CDR3 is TGTGCCAGCAGCGTAGGGGGACAGTTAAATTCACCCCTCCACTTT. Its translation: CASSVGGQLNSPLHF.

The gene calls are TRBV18 and TRBJ2-4; TRBD1 is a possible D gene (6 bases). The CDR3 has 15 residues. Germline values: CDR1 KGHSH, CDR2 LQKENI. The V end lost 5 bases, the J end lost 1 base, and 12 bases lay between the germline ends. The CDR3 reads CASSGAGAAKNIQYF. The CDR3 coding sequence is TGTGCCAGCTCAGGGGCAGGGGCTGCCAAAAACATTCAGTACTTC.

The chain combines TRBV7-2 with TRBJ2-3; TRBD2 matches at 8 bases. The CDR3 is 15 amino acids. V shed 5 bases, J shed 6 bases, and the junction held 10 bases outside the gene matches. Germline CDR1 SGHTA, CDR2 FQGNSA. DNA for the CDR3: TGTGCCAGCAGCCCACGGACTAGCCCCCCGGATACGCAGTATTTT. Its protein is CASSPRTSPPDTQYF.

V is TRBV20-1 and J is TRBJ2-7; D is undetermined. CDR1 and CDR2 from the germline V gene are DFQATT and SNEGSKA (reference sequence). Trimming removed 2 bases from V and 8 bases from J, with 7 bases in between. This CDR3 contains 10 residues. CDR3 sequence: CSARREKQYF. DNA of the CDR3: TGCAGTGCTAGACGTGAGAAGCAGTACTTC.

The genes are TRBV10-2 and TRBJ1-2; a possible D gene is TRBD1 (6 bases). Germline V gene data show CDR1 as WSHSY and CDR2 as SAAADI. This CDR3 is built from 15 residues. Trimming removed 6 bases from V and 4 bases from J, with 18 bases in between. Here the CDR3 DNA reads TGCGCCAGCAGGGACAGCCGATCAACTCTCTATGGCTACACCTTC. Translating gives CASRDSRSTLYGYTF.